This T cell receptor beta chain appears in the sequencing data of a study of blood T cell repertoires in COVID-19. Study background: Sites across the United States, Italy and Spain contributed samples from acute and convalescent COVID-19. PBMCs, B-cell-depleted T cells, or T cells provided the cDNA or gDNA that made up the material.

The germline V gene encodes CDR1 LNHDA and CDR2 SQIVND (reference sequence). The CDR3 sequence is 16 residues long. V lost 6 bases to trimming and J lost 5 bases; unmatched junction nucleotides: 9. In the original analysis: Quantification of nucleated cells was approximated via reference gene primer amplification. Only in-frame clones appear in the TCRdb table, and some are missing; sequencing was by immunoSEQ multiplex PCR. D and trimming come from the DNA, and the V and J calls and clone size come from that table. The data hold around 150,000 clones, with 85% observed a single time. The chain links TRBV19 to TRBJ2-5; TRBD2 matches at 13 bases. The receptor's source is a human donor with acute or convalescent COVID-19. The donor label of this sample is uncertain. Sample: peripheral blood. The CDR3 DNA is TGTGCCAGTAGAATCAACCGACTAGCGGGGGGCGAGACCCAGTACTTC. Its protein is CASRINRLAGGETQYF.